The 4 T cell receptor beta chains given below trace back to one sample, sequenced in a study of long-term antiretroviral therapy in people with HIV. Run at survey level, the immunoSEQ assay was version v3.0. Only in-frame clones appear in the TCRdb table, and some are missing; sequencing was by immunoSEQ multiplex PCR. The sample contains about 34,000 clones, about 85% of which appear only once. Sequences were derived from unsorted PBMCs, sampled 1.1 years after starting antiretroviral therapy. The receptors derive from a man between 18 and 29 years old with HIV.

The gene calls are TRBV7-2 and TRBJ2-7, with D tentatively TRBD1 (6 bases). The CDR3 is 14 amino acids. Looked up from germline, CDR1 is SGHTA and CDR2 is FQGNSA. The germline V and J ends were trimmed by 7 bases and 3 bases, with 16 bases remaining between them. In nucleotides, the CDR3 is TGTGCCAGCACCTCGAACAGGGAAGACTACGAGCAGTACTTC. Its protein product is CASTSNREDYEQYF.

The chain uses TRBV27 and TRBJ2-5; 8 nucleotides align to TRBD1. Looked up from germline, CDR1 is MNHEY and CDR2 is SMNVEV (reference sequence). The CDR3 runs 14 residues. With V trimmed by 6 bases and J by 5 bases, 8 bases remained unmatched. Written as DNA, the CDR3 is TGTGCCAGCAGAGGGCAGGGGGCGAGGGAGACCCAGTACTTC. Its protein product is CASRGQGARETQYF.

The chain is built from TRBV2 and TRBJ1-3; D gene uncertain. V was clipped by 2 bases and J by 4 bases, with 12 bases between them. This CDR3 spans 15 amino acids. Germline loops: CDR1 SNHLY, CDR2 FYNNEI. The CDR3 DNA sequence: TGTGCCAGCAGTGAAAGCGAGGGTTCGGGAAACACCATATATTTT. Protein: CASSESEGSGNTIYF.

This clone has more than one count but fewer than ten. This sequence joins TRBV18 and TRBJ1-6; 8 bases are a match to TRBD1. Germline CDR1 KGHSH, CDR2 LQKENI. This CDR3 is 14 amino acids long. V trimming: 5 bases; J trimming: 8 bases; junction bases outside the gene matches: 5. CDR3 in amino acids: CASSTGGGDSPLHF. As DNA, the CDR3 is TGTGCCAGCTCAACAGGGGGTGGGGATTCACCCCTCCACTTT.